Reported below is one TCR beta chain. Some clones are missing from TCRdb's copy, which holds only in-frame ones; the method was immunoSEQ multiplex PCR. The sample has approximately 150,000 clones; approximately 90% are singletons. Trimming cost V 6 bases and J 6 bases, with 14 bases left between them. The germline CDR1 and CDR2 sequences are SGHTA and FQGNSA. The CDR3 consists of 14 residues. The data were obtained in a study of T cell responses to AZD1222 COVID-19 vaccine. This chain connects TRBV7-2 to TRBJ2-2; D might be TRBD1 (6 bases). The sample was peripheral blood, taken 28 days after the second AZD1222 dose. The receptor's source is an adult who received the AZD1222 COVID-19 vaccine. The CDR3 nucleotides are TGTGCCAGCAGGATCCCTGGACAGCCCGGGGAGCTGTTTTTT. Translating it yields CASRIPGQPGELFF.